The clone carrying this T cell receptor (beta chain) was counted ten times or more. Its antigen is not identified. The V gene's germline CDR1 is DFQATT and CDR2 SNEGSKA (reference sequence). Trimming left V 0 bases short and J 2 bases short, with 15 bases between. The CDR3 length is 16 residues. The data derive from a study of CD8 T cells in ankylosing spondylitis. Findings of the study overall: What appeared characteristic of ankylosing spondylitis blood was a TCR beta motif of under 10 highly homologous variants.

TCRdb analysed the 5' RACE reads with MiXCR anew, one entry per CDR3 protein. The data show 100,000 to 150,000 distinct CDR3 sequences, approximately 6.8% seen once. This receptor was obtained from a male donor with ankylosing spondylitis or in good health (not recorded which). The sequenced material came from blood, either unsorted or a sorted T cell fraction (not recorded which). This chain uses TRBV20-1 with TRBJ2-3; D ambiguous. The CDR3 DNA follows: TGCAGTGCTAGAGACAGGTTCGGACGTTTCACAGATACGCAGTATTTT. As protein: CSARDRFGRFTDTQYF.